A single sample is the source of the 3 T cell receptor beta chains below, sequenced in a study of T-cell memory formation after mild COVID-19. TCRdb re-called the 5' RACE reads through MiXCR, storing one row per CDR3 protein. The sample has 530,000 or so distinct CDR3 sequences, approximately 15% seen once. Sequences were obtained from PBMCs or a T cell subset sorted from them (not recorded which). Receptors originate from an adult woman who had mild COVID-19 (a few samples of this study predate the infection). Cell type and time point are not known.

The chain has TRBV11-3 and TRBJ2-1, with TRBD1 identical over 9 bases. J gave up 5 bases and V 5 bases, and 4 bases lay outside the gene matches. The germline gives CDR1 SGHNT, CDR2 YENEEA. CDR3 size: 14 residues. The CDR3 loop reads CASSDGQGNNEQFF. DNA of the CDR3: TGTGCCAGCAGCGACGGACAGGGGAACAATGAGCAGTTCTTC. The complete variable domain, with remaining parts taken from reference TRBV11-3 and TRBJ2-1, reads EAGVVQSPRYKIIEKKQPVAFWCNPISGHNTLYWYLQNLGQGPELLIRYENEEAVDDSQLPKDRFSAERLKGVDSTLKIQPAELGDSAVYLCASSDGQGNNEQFFGPGTRLTVL.

Only a few counts were recorded for this clonotype. This chain joins TRBV27 and TRBJ2-5; 13 bases map to TRBD2. From germline, CDR1 is MNHEY and CDR2 SMNVEV (reference sequence). The V gene end was trimmed by 5 bases and the J gene end by 4 bases; junction bases not matched to a gene: 10. This CDR3 has 17 amino acids. CDR3 residues: CASSNRLRTSGRETQYF. The CDR3 region has the DNA TGTGCCAGCAGTAATCGTCTCCGGACTAGCGGGAGAGAGACCCAGTACTTC.

There are a few counts of this clonotype. This rearrangement joins TRBV5-4 to TRBJ2-1; a weak D match, TRBD1 (5 bases). The CDR3 is made up of 16 amino acids. The V end lost 0 bases, the J end lost 6 bases, and 16 bases lay between the germline ends. Germline V gene data show CDR1 as SGHNT and CDR2 as YYREEE (reference sequence). The CDR3 coding sequence is TGTGCCAGCAGCTTGGTAGTAGGGCAGGGTCGCAATGAGCAGTTCTTC. Translation gives CASSLVVGQGRNEQFF.